The entry below describes one TCR beta chain. This entry is derived from a study of blood T cell repertoires in COVID-19. Study as a whole: T cells, B-cell-depleted T cells, or PBMCs supplied cDNA or gDNA.

The method was immunoSEQ multiplex PCR; TCRdb's version includes in-frame clones alone and lacks a portion of them. The sample lists fewer than 350,000 clones; about 93% were seen once. Sequenced input: peripheral blood. This receptor was taken from a young woman with COVID-19, enrolled during active disease.

CDR3 sequence: CASSYKQGRGANVLTF. CDR3 DNA sequence: TGTGCCAGCTCGTATAAACAGGGACGTGGGGCCAACGTCCTGACTTTC. The chain joins TRBV18 to TRBJ2-6; D is possibly TRBD1 (6 bases). The V and J ends lost 6 bases and 3 bases respectively, with 15 bases between them. The CDR3 totals 16 residues. In germline, CDR1 is KGHSH, CDR2 LQKENI.